The clone carrying this TCR beta chain was recorded a few times. What it recognizes is unknown. TCRdb itself ran the RT-PCR reads through MiXCR, one entry per CDR3 protein. The table includes hundreds of thousands of distinct CDR3 sequences, 15% to 18% detected once. The data were obtained in a study of response to subunit inactivated influenza vaccine. Study findings and constraints: The authors suggested that few new T cells are recruited per seasonal influenza vaccination.

This material consisted of PBMCs from blood, taken approximately 12 days after vaccination. This TCR derives from a man aged 45-60 years who received an inactivated influenza vaccine.

CDR3 residues: CASRGRTSGKLESFYEQYF. The CDR3 region has the DNA TGCGCCAGCAGGGGAAGGACTAGCGGGAAATTAGAGAGTTTCTACGAGCAGTACTTC. The V and J genes are TRBV10-2 and TRBJ2-7; the match to TRBD2 covers 12 bases. Trimming at V came to 6 bases and at J to 3 bases, leaving 18 bases not matched to a gene. This CDR3 is built from 19 residues. The V gene's germline CDR1 is WSHSY and CDR2 SAAADI.